This TCR beta chain was retrieved from a study of T cell responses to AZD1222 COVID-19 vaccine. General study results and limits: Spike-specific TCR breadth and depth grew following two AZD1222 doses.

TCRdb's table, derived via immunoSEQ multiplex PCR, lists solely in-frame clones and lacks some. The top ten hold roughly 2.7% of the sample, which has around 26,000 clones, over 75% seen once. Points on this clone: As yet, its antigen is unknown.

Samples with a second dose at about 4 or about 12 weeks were pooled together. Specimen: peripheral blood, collected 28 days after the second AZD1222 dose. This clonotype was obtained from an adult who received the AZD1222 COVID-19 vaccine.

CDR3 in DNA: TGTGCCAGCAGCCTACAGGGGGCGCGAGAAACTGAAGCTTTCTTT. Translating it yields CASSLQGARETEAFF. The chain combines TRBV7-9 with TRBJ1-1, with TRBD1 matching 9 bases. The CDR3 has 15 residues. V was pared by 5 bases and J by 5 bases, with 9 bases of the junction left unmatched. Germline CDR1 and CDR2: SEHNR and FQNEAQ (reference sequence).